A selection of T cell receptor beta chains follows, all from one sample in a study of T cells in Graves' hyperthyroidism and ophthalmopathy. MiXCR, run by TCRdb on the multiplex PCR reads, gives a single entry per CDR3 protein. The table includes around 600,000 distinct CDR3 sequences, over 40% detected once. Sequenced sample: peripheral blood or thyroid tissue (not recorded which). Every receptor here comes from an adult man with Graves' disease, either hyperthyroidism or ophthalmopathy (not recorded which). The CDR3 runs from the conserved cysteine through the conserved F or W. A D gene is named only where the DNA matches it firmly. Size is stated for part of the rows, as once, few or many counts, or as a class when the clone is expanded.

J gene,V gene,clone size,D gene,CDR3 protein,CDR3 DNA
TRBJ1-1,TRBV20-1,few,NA,CSAAGEWGLNTEAFF,TGCAGTGCGGCAGGGGAATGGGGGTTGAACACTGAAGCTTTCTTT
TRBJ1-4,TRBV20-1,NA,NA,CSARALQGEGEKLFF,TGCAGTGCTAGGGCCCTACAGGGAGAAGGTGAAAAACTGTTTTTT
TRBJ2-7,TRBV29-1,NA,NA,CSVAGFGDYEQYF,TGCAGCGTTGCAGGGTTTGGAGACTACGAGCAGTACTTC
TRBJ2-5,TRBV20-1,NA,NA,CSARDPRVEGRFNQETQYF,TGCAGTGCTAGAGATCCCAGGGTAGAGGGACGGTTCAACCAAGAGACCCAGTACTTC
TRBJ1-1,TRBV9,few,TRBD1,CASSDPQGVNTEAFF,TGTGCCAGCAGCGACCCACAGGGGGTGAACACTGAAGCTTTCTTT
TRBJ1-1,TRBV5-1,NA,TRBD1,CASSAPGTGFPEAFF,TGCGCCAGCAGCGCCCCCGGGACAGGGTTTCCTGAAGCTTTCTTT
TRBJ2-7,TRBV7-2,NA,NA,CASSFPGDYEQYF,TGTGCCAGCAGCTTCCCAGGGGACTACGAGCAGTACTTC
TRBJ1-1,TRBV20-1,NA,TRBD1,CSASAAVGQGWRNTEAFF,TGCAGTGCTAGTGCTGCCGTGGGACAGGGGTGGCGAAACACTGAAGCTTTCTTT
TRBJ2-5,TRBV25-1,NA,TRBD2,CASSVHRPGTSQETQYF,TGTGCCAGCAGTGTTCACCGCCCCGGGACTAGCCAAGAGACCCAGTACTTC
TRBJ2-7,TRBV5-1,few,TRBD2,CASSLWGAGNNYEQYF,TGTGCCAGCAGCTTGTGGGGAGCGGGAAATAACTACGAGCAGTACTTC
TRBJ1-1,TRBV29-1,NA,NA,CSLGPNGAFF,TGCAGCCTCGGACCGAACGGAGCTTTCTTT
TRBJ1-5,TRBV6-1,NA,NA,CARVRGLNQPQHF,TGTGCTAGAGTCAGGGGCTTGAATCAGCCCCAGCATTTT
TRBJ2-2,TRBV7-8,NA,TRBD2,CASSLGFAGGTAGELFF,TGTGCCAGCAGCTTAGGCTTCGCGGGAGGTACTGCCGGGGAGCTGTTTTTT
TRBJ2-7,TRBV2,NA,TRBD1,CASSDGTGQYF,TGTGCCAGCAGTGACGGGACAGGGCAGTACTTC
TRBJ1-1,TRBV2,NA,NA,CARDRSPGEAFF,TGTGCCAGAGACCGTTCACCGGGTGAAGCTTTCTTT
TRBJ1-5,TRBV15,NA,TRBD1,CATSPRDRRNSNQPQHF,TGTGCCACCAGTCCCCGGGACAGACGGAATAGCAATCAGCCCCAGCATTTT
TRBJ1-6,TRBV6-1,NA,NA,CASRPPGGVGDNSPLHF,TGTGCCAGCAGACCACCGGGGGGCGTGGGGGATAATTCACCCCTCCACTTT
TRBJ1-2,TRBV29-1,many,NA,CSVPLGSQYSYTF,TGCAGCGTTCCCCTCGGGTCCCAGTATAGCTACACCTTC
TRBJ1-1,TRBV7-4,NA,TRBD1,CASRYRGQDTEAFF,TGTGCCAGCAGATACAGGGGGCAGGACACTGAAGCTTTCTTT
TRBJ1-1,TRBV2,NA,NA,CASKNRGRTEAFF,TGTGCCAGCAAGAATCGGGGGCGAACTGAAGCTTTCTTT
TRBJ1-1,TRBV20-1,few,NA,CSARLRQSGNTEAFF,TGCAGTGCTAGATTAAGACAGTCGGGGAACACTGAAGCTTTCTTT
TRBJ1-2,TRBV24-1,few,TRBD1,CATSGGGQGEGGYTF,TGTGCCACCAGTGGGGGGGGACAGGGGGAAGGAGGCTACACCTTC
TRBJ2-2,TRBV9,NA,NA,CASSVAGVHGELFF,TGTGCCAGCAGCGTAGCGGGAGTCCACGGGGAGCTGTTTTTT
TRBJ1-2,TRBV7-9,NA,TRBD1,CASRPQGALDGYTF,TGTGCCAGCAGACCACAGGGGGCGCTTGATGGCTACACCTTC
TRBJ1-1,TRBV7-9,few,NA,CASSDESGVEAFF,TGTGCCAGCAGCGACGAGAGTGGGGTTGAAGCTTTCTTT
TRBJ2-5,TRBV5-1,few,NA,CASSLAGGFQETQYF,TGCGCCAGCAGCTTGGCCGGTGGGTTCCAAGAGACCCAGTACTTC
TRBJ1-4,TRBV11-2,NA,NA,CAWETGTGNEKLFF,TGTGCCTGGGAGACCGGGACGGGGAATGAAAAACTGTTTTTT
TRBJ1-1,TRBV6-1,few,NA,CASTDRGVITEAFF,TGTGCCAGCACCGATCGCGGGGTGATAACTGAAGCTTTCTTT
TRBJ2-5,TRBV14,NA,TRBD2,CAGSPAPLTSAYQETQYF,TGTGCCGGCAGCCCCGCCCCCCTGACTAGCGCGTACCAAGAGACCCAGTACTTC
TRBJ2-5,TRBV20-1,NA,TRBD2,CSARDQGGGAQTQYF,TGCAGTGCTAGAGATCAAGGCGGGGGGGCCCAGACCCAGTACTTC
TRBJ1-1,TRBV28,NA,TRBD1,CASSPGTAQRDTEAFF,TGTGCCAGCAGTCCTGGGACAGCCCAGAGGGACACTGAAGCTTTCTTT
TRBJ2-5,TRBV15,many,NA,CATSRDQSFQETQYF,TGTGCCACCAGCAGAGACCAGAGTTTCCAAGAGACCCAGTACTTC
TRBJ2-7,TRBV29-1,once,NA,CSSGTRYEQYF,TGCAGCTCCGGGACACGCTACGAGCAGTACTTC
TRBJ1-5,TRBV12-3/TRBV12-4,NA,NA,CASSQEIQGEGNQPQHF,TGCGCCAGCAGCCAAGAGATCCAGGGTGAGGGCAATCAGCCCCAGCATTTT
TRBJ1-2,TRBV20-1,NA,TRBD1,CSAGVPTGGPNYGYTF,TGCAGTGCTGGCGTTCCGACAGGGGGACCTAACTATGGCTACACCTTC
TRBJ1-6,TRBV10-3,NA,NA,CAIRDTGWNSPLHF,TGTGCCATCCGTGACACGGGGTGGAATTCACCCCTCCACTTT
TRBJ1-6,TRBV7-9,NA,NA,CASSRTPNSPLHF,TGTGCCAGCAGCCGGACGCCGAATTCACCCCTCCACTTT
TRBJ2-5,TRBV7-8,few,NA,CASSLVSGSQETQYF,TGTGCCAGCAGCTTGGTTAGCGGATCCCAAGAGACCCAGTACTTC
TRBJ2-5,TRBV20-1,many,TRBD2,CSARRRGSFGQETQYF,TGCAGTGCGAGACGGCGGGGGTCCTTCGGGCAAGAGACCCAGTACTTC
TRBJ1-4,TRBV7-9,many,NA,CASSPTGIGNEKLFF,TGTGCCAGCAGCCCCACAGGGATAGGTAATGAAAAACTGTTTTTT
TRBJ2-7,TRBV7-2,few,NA,CASSFAGSAREQYF,TGTGCCAGCAGCTTTGCAGGGTCGGCTCGCGAGCAGTACTTC
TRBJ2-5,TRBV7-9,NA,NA,CVSSLATSSQETQYF,TGTGTCAGCAGCTTAGCCACTTCTAGCCAAGAGACCCAGTACTTC
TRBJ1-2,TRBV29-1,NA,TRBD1,CSVQGASNYGYTF,TGCAGCGTACAGGGGGCGTCTAACTATGGCTACACCTTC
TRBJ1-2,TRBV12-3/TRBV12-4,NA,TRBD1,CASSSRQGSHYGYTF,TGTGCCAGCAGTTCCAGACAGGGATCCCACTATGGCTACACCTTC
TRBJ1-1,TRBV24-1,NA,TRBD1,CASRDRLTEAFF,TGTGCCAGCAGGGACAGGTTGACTGAAGCTTTCTTT
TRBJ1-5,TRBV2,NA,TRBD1,CASSEESGGFQPQHF,TGTGCCAGCAGTGAGGAGTCAGGGGGCTTTCAGCCCCAGCATTTT
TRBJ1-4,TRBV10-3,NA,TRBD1,CAINDRVEKLFF,TGTGCCATCAATGACAGGGTTGAAAAACTGTTTTTT
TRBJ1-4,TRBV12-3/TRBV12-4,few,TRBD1,CASRWTGGTEKLFF,TGTGCCAGCAGATGGACAGGGGGAACGGAGAAACTGTTTTTT
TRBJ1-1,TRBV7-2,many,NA,CASSANKNTEAFF,TGTGCCAGCAGCGCGAATAAGAACACTGAAGCTTTCTTT
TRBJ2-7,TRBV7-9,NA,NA,CASSLRVNYEQYF,TGTGCCAGCAGCTTAAGAGTAAACTACGAGCAGTACTTC
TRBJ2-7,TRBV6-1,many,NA,CASSELGPDYEQYF,TGTGCCAGCAGTGAGCTGGGACCCGACTACGAGCAGTACTTC
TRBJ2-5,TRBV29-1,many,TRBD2,CSVAASGSLETQYF,TGCAGCGTTGCGGCTAGCGGGAGTTTGGAGACCCAGTACTTC